This T cell receptor (beta chain) was captured in a study of T-cell reconstitution after alpha-beta-depleted transplantation in children. This clonotype was recorded many times. Its specificity is not known. The CDR3 contains 13 residues. Germline V CDR1 and CDR2: SGHTA, FQGNSA. With 5 bases removed from V and 5 bases from J, the gap between germline ends came to 10 bases. Study results and limitations: Roughly two months post-transplant, alpha-beta T cells reportedly originated from several hundred graft clones that had expanded. The authors attributed T-cell counts and diversity one year after transplant mostly to newly produced T cells. Recipient T cells and thymic progenitors that survived gave rise to the high TCRbeta diversity observed at day 60 in some patients.

Using unique molecular identifiers, the investigators prepared the TCRbeta library. TCRdb used MiXCR to reprocess the PCR reads, holding one entry per CDR3 protein. The table includes 140,000 to 150,000 distinct CDR3 sequences, around 8.5% detected once. The TCR was taken from a female patient aged 2 to 10 who had a stem cell transplant for congenital amegakaryocytic thrombocytopenia, so the T cells may come from the graft donor. The source was PBMCs, mostly from graft donor cells, collected 180 days after TCRalphabeta/CD19-depleted stem cell transplant. The J gene is TRBJ1-5, the V gene TRBV7-2, with D possibly matching TRBD1 (6 bases). The CDR3 coding sequence is TGTGCCAGCAGCCCCTGGACAGATCAGCCCCAGCATTTT. Translation: CASSPWTDQPQHF.